Listed here is a single T cell receptor (beta chain). The antigen remains unidentified. The record originates from a study of OX40 agonist ivuxolimab in advanced cancers. The length of the CDR3 is 11 residues. Germline CDR1 SGHRS, CDR2 YFSETQ. V lost 3 bases to trimming and J lost 7 bases, with 8 bases between them. TCRdb's copy holds only in-frame clones and misses some; the assay was immunoSEQ multiplex PCR. This table has tens of thousands of clones, 85% to 90% appearing once. Broader study findings: Patients with a partial response at 0.1-3.0 mg/kg had among the lowest clonal expansion. CD4+ and CD8+ T cells in blood underwent clonal expansion by week 6 at 0.1 to 3.0 mg/kg. On average, CD8+ T cells had more expanded clones than CD4+.

The J gene is TRBJ2-7, the V gene TRBV5-1; D gene ambiguous. This clonotype was sampled from an adult with an advanced solid tumor such as melanoma, head and neck, liver or kidney cancer. The specimen was CD4+ or CD8+ T cells sorted from blood, collected in a trial of the OX40 agonist ivuxolimab. CDR3 sequence reads: CASSYDREQYF. The CDR3 region has the DNA TGCGCCAGCAGCTATGACCGTGAGCAGTACTTC. Complete variable domain (other parts from reference TRBV5-1 and TRBJ2-7): KAGVTQTPRYLIKTRGQQVTLSCSPISGHRSVSWYQQTPGQGLQFLFEYFSETQRNKGNFPGRFSGRQFSNSRSEMNVSTLELGDSALYLCASSYDREQYFGPGTRLTVT.